This T cell receptor (beta chain) originates from a study of blood T cell repertoires in COVID-19. The wider study: T cells, B-cell-depleted T cells, or PBMCs supplied cDNA or gDNA.

CDR1 is MNHNY, CDR2 SVGAGI, per germline (reference sequence). V trimming: 5 bases; J trimming: 1 base; junction bases outside the gene matches: 4. The CDR3 extends over 14 amino acids. The assay was immunoSEQ multiplex PCR, and TCRdb's table has in-frame clones only and misses some. Here the sample spans approximately 430,000 clones, roughly 88% being singletons. The receptor was isolated from a woman aged 25 to 39 with active or convalescent COVID-19. The V and J genes are TRBV6-6 and TRBJ1-1, with 7 nucleotides matching TRBD1. The sample consisted of peripheral blood. CDR3 in amino acids: CASSAGTANTEAFF. CDR3 nucleotides: TGTGCCAGCAGTGCCGGGACAGCGAACACTGAAGCTTTCTTT.